This T cell receptor (beta chain) was observed in a study of T cell changes during pregnancy in multiple sclerosis. Sequencing was performed with immunoSEQ multiplex PCR; in TCRdb, only in-frame clones are kept and a portion is missing. Among about 130,000 clones, about 95% were seen once, and the ten largest hold over 0.35%. Sequenced material: peripheral blood, taken after pregnancy. The TCR sequence derives from a female donor with multiple sclerosis, enrolled in a pregnancy study.

CDR3 sequence (DNA): TGTGCCAGCAGCCCCGGACAGGGAGGGGACACTGAAGCTTTCTTT. Translating gives CASSPGQGGDTEAFF. The chain combines TRBV7-9 with TRBJ1-1; TRBD1 matches 8 bases. The germline CDR1 and CDR2 sequences are SEHNR and FQNEAQ (reference sequence). V was pared by 5 bases and J by 3 bases, with 8 bases of the junction left unmatched. CDR3 length equals 15 residues.